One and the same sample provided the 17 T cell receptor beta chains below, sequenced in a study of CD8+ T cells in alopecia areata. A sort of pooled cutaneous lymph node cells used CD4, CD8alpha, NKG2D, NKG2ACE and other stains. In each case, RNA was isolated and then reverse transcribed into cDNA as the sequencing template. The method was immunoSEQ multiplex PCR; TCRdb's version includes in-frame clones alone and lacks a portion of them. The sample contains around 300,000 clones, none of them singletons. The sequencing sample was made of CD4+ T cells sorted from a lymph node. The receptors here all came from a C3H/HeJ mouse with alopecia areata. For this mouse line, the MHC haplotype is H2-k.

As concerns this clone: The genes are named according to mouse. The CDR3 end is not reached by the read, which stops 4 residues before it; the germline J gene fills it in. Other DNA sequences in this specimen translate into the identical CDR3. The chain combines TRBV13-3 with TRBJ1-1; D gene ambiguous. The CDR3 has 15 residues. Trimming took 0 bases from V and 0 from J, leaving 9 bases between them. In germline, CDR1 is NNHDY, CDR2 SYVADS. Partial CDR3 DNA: TGTGCCAGCAGTGATGCCGGCCAGGCAAACACA. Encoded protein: CASSDAGQANT. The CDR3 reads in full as CASSDAGQANTEVFF.

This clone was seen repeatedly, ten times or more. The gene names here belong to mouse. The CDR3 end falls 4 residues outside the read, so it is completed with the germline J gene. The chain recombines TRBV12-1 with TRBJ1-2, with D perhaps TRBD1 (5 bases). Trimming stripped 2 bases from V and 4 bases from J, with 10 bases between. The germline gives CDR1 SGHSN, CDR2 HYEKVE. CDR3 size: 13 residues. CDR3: CASSPGPGSDYTF. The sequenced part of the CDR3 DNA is TGTGCCAGCTCTCCAGGGCCGGGCTCC. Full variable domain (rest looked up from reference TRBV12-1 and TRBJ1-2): DSGVVQSPRHIIKEKGGRSVLTCIPISGHSNVVWYQQTLGKELKFLIQHYEKVERDKGFLPSRFSVQQFDDYHSEMNMSALELEDSAMYFCASSPGPGSDYTFGSGTRLLVI.

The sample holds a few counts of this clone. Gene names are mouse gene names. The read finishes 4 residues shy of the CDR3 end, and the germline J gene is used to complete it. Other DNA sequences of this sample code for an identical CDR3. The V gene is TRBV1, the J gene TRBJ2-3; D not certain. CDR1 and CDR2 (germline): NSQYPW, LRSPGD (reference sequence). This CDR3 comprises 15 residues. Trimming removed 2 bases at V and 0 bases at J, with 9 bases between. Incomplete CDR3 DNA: TGCACCTGCAGTGCAACAGAATCTAGTGCAGAA. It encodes CTCSATESSAE. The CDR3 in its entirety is CTCSATESSAETLYF. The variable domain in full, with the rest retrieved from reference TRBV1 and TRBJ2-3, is VTLLEQNPRWRLVPRGQAVNLRCILKNSQYPWMSWYQQDLQKQLQWLFTLRSPGDKEVKSLPGADYLATRVTDTELRLQVANMSQGRTLYCTCSATESSAETLYFGSGTRLTVL.

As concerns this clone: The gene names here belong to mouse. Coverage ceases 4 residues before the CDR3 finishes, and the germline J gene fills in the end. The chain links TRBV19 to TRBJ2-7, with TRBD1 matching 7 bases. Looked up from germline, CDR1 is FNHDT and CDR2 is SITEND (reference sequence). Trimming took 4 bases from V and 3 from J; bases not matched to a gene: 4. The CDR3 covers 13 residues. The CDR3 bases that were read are TGTGCCAGCAGTCTAACAGGGGACTAT. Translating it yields CASSLTGDY. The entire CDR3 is CASSLTGDYEQYF. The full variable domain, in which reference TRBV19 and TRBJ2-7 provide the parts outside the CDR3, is GGIITQTPKFLIGQEGQKLTLKCQQNFNHDTMYWYRQDSGKGLRLIYYSITENDLQKGDLSEGYDASREKKSSFSLTVTSAQKNEMAVFLCASSLTGDYEQYFGPGTRLTVL.

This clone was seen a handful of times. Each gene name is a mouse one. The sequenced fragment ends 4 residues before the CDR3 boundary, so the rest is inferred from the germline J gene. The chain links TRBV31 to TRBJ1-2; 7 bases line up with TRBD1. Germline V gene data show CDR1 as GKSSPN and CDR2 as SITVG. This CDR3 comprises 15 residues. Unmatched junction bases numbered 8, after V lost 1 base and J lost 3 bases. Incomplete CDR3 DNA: TGTGCCTGGAGTCCCCTAGGGGGCGCGGACTCC. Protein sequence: CAWSPLGGADS. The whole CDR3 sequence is CAWSPLGGADSDYTF.

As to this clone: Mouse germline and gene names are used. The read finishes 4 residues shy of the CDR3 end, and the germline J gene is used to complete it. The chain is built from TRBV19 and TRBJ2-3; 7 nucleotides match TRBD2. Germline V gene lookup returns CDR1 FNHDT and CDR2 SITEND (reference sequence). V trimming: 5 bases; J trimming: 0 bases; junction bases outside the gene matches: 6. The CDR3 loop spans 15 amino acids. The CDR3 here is CASRPLGTSAETLYF. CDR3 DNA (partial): TGTGCCAGCAGACCACTGGGGACTAGTGCAGAA. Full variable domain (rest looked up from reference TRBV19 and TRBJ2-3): GGIITQTPKFLIGQEGQKLTLKCQQNFNHDTMYWYRQDSGKGLRLIYYSITENDLQKGDLSEGYDASREKKSSFSLTVTSAQKNEMAVFLCASRPLGTSAETLYFGSGTRLTVL.

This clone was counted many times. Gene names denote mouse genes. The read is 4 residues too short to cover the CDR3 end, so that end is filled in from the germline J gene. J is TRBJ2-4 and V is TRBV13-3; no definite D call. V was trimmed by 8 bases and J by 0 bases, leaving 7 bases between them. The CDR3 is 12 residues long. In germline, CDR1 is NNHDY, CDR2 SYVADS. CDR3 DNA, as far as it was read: TGTGCCAGGTACATTAGTCAAAAC. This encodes CARYISQN. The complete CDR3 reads CARYISQNTLYF.

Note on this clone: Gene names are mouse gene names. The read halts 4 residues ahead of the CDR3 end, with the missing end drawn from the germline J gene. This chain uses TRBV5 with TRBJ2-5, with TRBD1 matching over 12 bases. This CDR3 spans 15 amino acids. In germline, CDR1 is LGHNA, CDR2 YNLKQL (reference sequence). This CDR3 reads CASSPGTGGADTQYF. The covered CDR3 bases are TGTGCCAGCAGCCCCGGGACAGGGGGCGCGGAC.

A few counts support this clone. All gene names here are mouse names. CDR3 sequence reads: CASRGGGSETLYF. The CDR3 DNA, read in part, is TGTGCCAGCCGGGGGGGAGGGTCAGAA. The chain couples TRBV19 to TRBJ2-3; 7 positions agree with TRBD2. Sequencing ends 4 residues short of the CDR3 end; the germline J gene provides the rest. Germline assignment: CDR1 FNHDT and CDR2 SITEND (reference sequence). The CDR3 runs to 13 residues. The trim removed 7 bases at V and 4 bases at J, leaving 6 bases unmatched.

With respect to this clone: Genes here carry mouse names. CDR3 DNA (partial): TGTGCCAGCAGTGACTGGGGGGTTAAAGAC. Translating gives CASSDWGVKD. The whole CDR3 protein reads CASSDWGVKDTQYF. V is TRBV13-1 and J is TRBJ2-5, with TRBD2 identical over 8 bases. The missing CDR3 end, 4 residues past where the read stops, is filled in from the germline J gene. The V gene's germline CDR1 is NSHNY and CDR2 SYGAGN. The CDR3 is 14 amino acids.

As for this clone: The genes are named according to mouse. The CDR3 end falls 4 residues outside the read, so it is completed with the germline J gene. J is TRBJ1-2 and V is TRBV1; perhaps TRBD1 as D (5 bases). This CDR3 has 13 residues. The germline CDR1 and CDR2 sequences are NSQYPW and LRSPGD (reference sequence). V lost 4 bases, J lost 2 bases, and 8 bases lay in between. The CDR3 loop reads CTCSGSGNSDYTF. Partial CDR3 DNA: TGCACCTGCAGTGGATCAGGGAACTCC.

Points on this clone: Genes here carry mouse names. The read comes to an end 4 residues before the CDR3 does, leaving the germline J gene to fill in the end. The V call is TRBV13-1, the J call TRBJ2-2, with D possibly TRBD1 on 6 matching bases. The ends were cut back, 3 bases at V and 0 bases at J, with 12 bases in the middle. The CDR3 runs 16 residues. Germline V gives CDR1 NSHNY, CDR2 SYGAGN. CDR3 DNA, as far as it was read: TGTGCCAGCAGTGCGGGGACAAACGCAAACACCGGG. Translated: CASSAGTNANTG. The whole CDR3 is CASSAGTNANTGQLYF.

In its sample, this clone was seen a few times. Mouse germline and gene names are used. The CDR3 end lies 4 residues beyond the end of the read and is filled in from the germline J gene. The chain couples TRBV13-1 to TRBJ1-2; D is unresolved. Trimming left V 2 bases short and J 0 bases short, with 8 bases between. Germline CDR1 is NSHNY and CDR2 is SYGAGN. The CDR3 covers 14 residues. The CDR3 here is CASSDPHTNSDYTF. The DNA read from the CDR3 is TGTGCCAGCAGTGACCCACATACAAACTCC.

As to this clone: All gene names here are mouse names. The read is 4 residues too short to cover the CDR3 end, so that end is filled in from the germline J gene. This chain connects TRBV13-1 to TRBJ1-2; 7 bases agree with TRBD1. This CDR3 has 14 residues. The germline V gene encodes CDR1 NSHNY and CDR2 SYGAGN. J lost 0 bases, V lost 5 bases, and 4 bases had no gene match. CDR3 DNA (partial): TGTGCCAGCAGACCTAGGGGGCCAAACTCC. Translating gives CASRPRGPNS. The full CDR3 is CASRPRGPNSDYTF.

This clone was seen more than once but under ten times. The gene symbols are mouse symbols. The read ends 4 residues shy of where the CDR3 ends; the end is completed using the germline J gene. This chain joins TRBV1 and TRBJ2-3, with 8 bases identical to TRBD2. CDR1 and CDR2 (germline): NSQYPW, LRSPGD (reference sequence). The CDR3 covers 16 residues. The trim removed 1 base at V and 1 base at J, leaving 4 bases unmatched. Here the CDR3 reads CTCSAAWGDRAETLYF. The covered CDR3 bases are TGCACCTGCAGTGCAGCCTGGGGGGATCGTGCAGAA.

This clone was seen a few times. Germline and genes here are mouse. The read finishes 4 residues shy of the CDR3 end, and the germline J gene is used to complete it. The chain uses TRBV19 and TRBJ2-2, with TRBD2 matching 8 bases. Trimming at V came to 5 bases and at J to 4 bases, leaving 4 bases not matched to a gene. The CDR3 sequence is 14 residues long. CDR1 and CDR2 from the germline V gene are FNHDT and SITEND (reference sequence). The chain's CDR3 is CASSVGGSTGQLYF. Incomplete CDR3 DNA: TGTGCCAGCAGCGTGGGGGGGAGCACCGGG.

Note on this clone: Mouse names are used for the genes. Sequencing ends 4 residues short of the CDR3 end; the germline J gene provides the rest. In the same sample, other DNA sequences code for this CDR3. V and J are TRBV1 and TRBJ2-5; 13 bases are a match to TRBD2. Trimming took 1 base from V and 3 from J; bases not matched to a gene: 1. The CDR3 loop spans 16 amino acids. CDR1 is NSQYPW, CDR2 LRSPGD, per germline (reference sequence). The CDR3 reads CTCSAGTGGAQDTQYF. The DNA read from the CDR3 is TGCACCTGCAGTGCAGGGACTGGGGGGGCGCAAGAC.